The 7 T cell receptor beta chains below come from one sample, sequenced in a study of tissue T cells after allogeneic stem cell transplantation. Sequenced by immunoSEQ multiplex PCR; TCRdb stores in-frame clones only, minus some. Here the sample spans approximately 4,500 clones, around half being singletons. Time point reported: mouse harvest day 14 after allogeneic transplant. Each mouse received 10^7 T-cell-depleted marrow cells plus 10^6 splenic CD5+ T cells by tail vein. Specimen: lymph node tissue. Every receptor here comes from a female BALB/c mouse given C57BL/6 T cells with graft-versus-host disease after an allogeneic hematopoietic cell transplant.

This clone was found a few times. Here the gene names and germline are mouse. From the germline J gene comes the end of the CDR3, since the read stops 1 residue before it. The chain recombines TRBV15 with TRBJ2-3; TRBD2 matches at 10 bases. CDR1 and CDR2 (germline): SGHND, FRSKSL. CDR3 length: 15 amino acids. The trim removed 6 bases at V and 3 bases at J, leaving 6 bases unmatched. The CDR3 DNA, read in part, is TGTGCCAGCAGCTCCCCGGGACTGGGGGCAGAAACGCTGTAT. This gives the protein CASSSPGLGAETLY. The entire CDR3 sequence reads CASSSPGLGAETLYF.

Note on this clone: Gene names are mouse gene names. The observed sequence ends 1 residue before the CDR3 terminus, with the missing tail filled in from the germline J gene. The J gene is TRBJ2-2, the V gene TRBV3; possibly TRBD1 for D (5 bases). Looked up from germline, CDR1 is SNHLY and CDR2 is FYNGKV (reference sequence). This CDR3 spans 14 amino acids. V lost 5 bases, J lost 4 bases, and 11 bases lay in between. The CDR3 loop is CASSLRVGTGQLYF. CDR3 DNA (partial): TGTGCCAGCAGCCTCAGGGTCGGCACCGGGCAGCTCTAC.

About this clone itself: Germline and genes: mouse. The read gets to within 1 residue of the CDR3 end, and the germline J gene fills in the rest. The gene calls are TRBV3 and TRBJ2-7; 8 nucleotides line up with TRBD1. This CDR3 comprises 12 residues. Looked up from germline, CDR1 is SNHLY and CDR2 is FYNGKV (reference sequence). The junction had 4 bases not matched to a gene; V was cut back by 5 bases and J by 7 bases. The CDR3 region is CASSGQGKEQYF. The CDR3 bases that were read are TGTGCCAGCAGCGGACAGGGAAAAGAACAGTAC.

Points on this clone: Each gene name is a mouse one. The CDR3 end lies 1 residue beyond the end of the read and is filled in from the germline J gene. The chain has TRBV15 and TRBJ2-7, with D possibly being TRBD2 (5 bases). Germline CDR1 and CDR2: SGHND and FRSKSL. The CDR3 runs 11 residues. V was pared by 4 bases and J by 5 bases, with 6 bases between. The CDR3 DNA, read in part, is TGTGCCAGCAGTTGGACTAATGAACAGTAC. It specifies CASSWTNEQY. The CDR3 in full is CASSWTNEQYF.

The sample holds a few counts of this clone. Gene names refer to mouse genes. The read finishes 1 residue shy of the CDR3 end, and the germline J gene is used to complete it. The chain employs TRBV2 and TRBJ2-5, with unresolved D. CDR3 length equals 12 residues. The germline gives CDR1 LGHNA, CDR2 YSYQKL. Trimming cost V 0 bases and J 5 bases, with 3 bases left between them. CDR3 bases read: TGTGCCAGCAGCCAAGACACAGACACCCAGTAC. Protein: CASSQDTDTQY. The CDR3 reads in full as CASSQDTDTQYF. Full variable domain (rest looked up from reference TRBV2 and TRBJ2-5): DPKIIQKPKYLVAVTGSEKILICEQYLGHNAMYWYRQSAKKPLEFMFSYSYQKLMDNQTASSRFQPQSSKKNHLDLQITALKPDDSATYFCASSQDTDTQYFGPGTRLLVL.

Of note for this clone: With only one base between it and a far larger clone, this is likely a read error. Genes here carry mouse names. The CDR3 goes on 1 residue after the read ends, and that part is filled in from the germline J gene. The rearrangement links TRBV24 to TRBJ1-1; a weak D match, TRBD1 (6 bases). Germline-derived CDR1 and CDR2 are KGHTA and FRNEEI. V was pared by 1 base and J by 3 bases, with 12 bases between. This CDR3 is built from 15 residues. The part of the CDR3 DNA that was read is TGTGCCAGCAGTCTGTCGGGGGGCAGGGACACAGAAGTCTTC. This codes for CASSLSGGRDTEVF. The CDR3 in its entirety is CASSLSGGRDTEVFF.

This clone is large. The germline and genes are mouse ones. CDR3 bases read: TGTGCCTGGAGTACGGGGGGTTATGCTGAGCAGTTC. Its translation: CAWSTGGYAEQF. The entire CDR3 protein is CAWSTGGYAEQFF. This chain connects TRBV31 to TRBJ2-1; tentative D call: TRBD2 (6 bases). The CDR3 is cut off 1 residue early in the read; its end comes from the germline J gene. This CDR3 comprises 13 residues. Germline V gene sequence: CDR1 GKSSPN, CDR2 SITVG. The V and J ends lost 2 bases and 4 bases respectively, with 9 bases between them.